The 16 T cell receptor beta chains below all came from one sample that was sequenced in a study of regulatory T cells in long-lasting Graves disease. Building the TCR beta libraries relied on iRepertoire HTBI primers, and CDR3 regions underwent Arm-PCR. TCRdb itself ran the multiplex PCR reads through MiXCR, one entry per CDR3 protein. Seen here are 450,000 to 600,000 distinct CDR3 sequences, around 15% observed once, and the top ten hold about 12%. Time point in this sample: newly diagnosed GD, antithyroid drugs for less than 3 months. Scientists built the TCR library using RNA that was extracted from PBMCs. These sequences were also reported in another study, on T cells in Graves' hyperthyroidism and ophthalmopathy.

Sequencing used peripheral blood mononuclear cells (PBMCs), obtained at new diagnosis, from a patient treated with antithyroid drugs. The receptor source for this set is a man aged 40-49 years with Graves disease.

This clonotype was recorded at least ten times. The rearrangement links TRBV6-5 to TRBJ2-1; the match to TRBD2 covers 7 bases. Trimming took 0 bases from V and 0 from J; bases not matched to a gene: 5. The germline gives CDR1 MNHEY, CDR2 SVGAGI. The CDR3 is made up of 17 amino acids. This chain's CDR3 is CASSYSSGGSSYNEQFF. DNA of the CDR3: TGTGCCAGCAGTTACTCGAGTGGCGGGAGCTCCTACAATGAGCAGTTCTTC.

This chain uses TRBV4-1 with TRBJ2-7; D is uncertain. The CDR3 length is 15 residues. Germline values: CDR1 MGHRA, CDR2 YSYEKL. Trimming removed 3 bases at V and 3 bases at J, with 15 bases between. The CDR3 sequence is CASSQGDSILYEQYF. The CDR3, as DNA: TGCGCCAGCAGCCAGGGTGATAGCATCCTCTACGAGCAGTACTTC.

CDR3 region: CASSPSDRAQYF. As DNA, the CDR3 is TGTGCCAGCAGCCCCTCGGACAGGGCCCAGTACTTC. V gene TRBV12-3 or TRBV12-4 combines with J gene TRBJ2-7, with 8 nucleotides matching TRBD1. J was trimmed by 10 bases and V by 6 bases; bases with no gene match: 8. The CDR3 sequence is 12 residues long.

On this clonotype itself: With a much larger clone just one base away, this may be a read error. This chain links TRBV25-1 with TRBJ2-1; D gene ambiguous. V was shortened by 4 bases and J by 6 bases, with 4 bases between the two germline ends. The CDR3 length is 11 residues. From germline, CDR1 is MGHDK and CDR2 SYGVNS. In DNA form, the CDR3 reads TGTGCCAGCAGTGCCTTCAATGAGCAGTTCTTC. This gives the protein CASSAFNEQFF.

This clonotype has a count of ten or more. The J gene is TRBJ2-1, the V gene TRBV2; D gene uncertain. Trimming removed 7 bases at V and 4 bases at J, with 14 bases between. The CDR3 contains 14 residues. Germline loops: CDR1 SNHLY, CDR2 FYNNEI. The DNA of the CDR3 is TGTGCCAGCATTGCGGACCCTTCTTACAATGAGCAGTTCTTC. Protein: CASIADPSYNEQFF.

V and J are TRBV20-1 and TRBJ2-7, with D possibly TRBD1 on 6 matching bases. The CDR3 runs to 11 residues. Germline CDR1 DFQATT, CDR2 SNEGSKA (reference sequence). As DNA, the CDR3 is TGCAGCACCGGGACAAATCCCGAGCAGTACTTC. This sequence encodes CSTGTNPEQYF.

This clonotype was recorded many times. The chain carries TRBV6-5 and TRBJ1-2; D is unresolved. Trimming stripped 0 bases from V and 8 bases from J, with 10 bases between. This CDR3 region has 13 residues. From germline, CDR1 is MNHEY and CDR2 SVGAGI. The CDR3 DNA reads as TGTGCCAGCAGTTACTCGAGAGGGTTGGGCTACACCTTC. Residues: CASSYSRGLGYTF.

This clonotype appeared many times. V and J are TRBV28 and TRBJ1-2; the D gene is possibly TRBD1 (5 bases). V was cut by 7 bases and J by 1 base, with 19 bases left in between. The germline V gene has CDR1 MDHEN and CDR2 SYDVKM. The CDR3 has 16 amino acids. In nucleotides, the CDR3 is TGTGCCAGCACCTACTCCTTTACCGACAGTAACTATGGCTACACCTTC. Encoded protein: CASTYSFTDSNYGYTF.

V usage is TRBV5-5 and J usage is TRBJ2-1; no clear D. Trimming took 0 bases from V and 2 from J, leaving 9 bases between them. The CDR3 totals 15 residues. Germline lookup yields CDR1 SGHKS and CDR2 YYEKEE (reference sequence). CDR3 loop: CASSLAPGAYNEQFF. CDR3 DNA: TGTGCCAGCAGCTTGGCCCCTGGAGCCTACAATGAGCAGTTCTTC.

The table lists this clonotype with many counts. The V and J genes are TRBV7-2 and TRBJ2-7; D is possibly TRBD1 (6 bases). V gave up 1 base and J gave up 6 bases, with 13 bases separating them. Per the germline V gene, CDR1 is SGHTA and CDR2 is FQGNSA. There are 14 residues in the CDR3. CDR3 DNA sequence: TGTGCCAGCAGCTTAGGAGGCCAGGGGACCGAGCAGTACTTC. This translates into CASSLGGQGTEQYF.

This clonotype was counted at least ten times. V and J are TRBV5-1 and TRBJ2-4, with 11 bases fitting TRBD2. With V trimmed by 0 bases and J by 3 bases, 8 bases remained unmatched. This CDR3 comprises 18 residues. In germline, CDR1 is SGHRS, CDR2 YFSETQ. CDR3 amino acids: CASSLGLAGPIIKNIQYF. The CDR3 DNA reads TGCGCCAGCAGCTTGGGACTAGCGGGGCCTATTATCAAAAACATTCAGTACTTC.

Many counts were recorded for this clonotype. One end of the junction does not line up with germline, which may come from a read error. The CDR3: CASSQAGNPEAFF. The CDR3, as DNA: TGTGCCAGCAGCCAAGCAGGGAACCCTGAAGCTTTCTTT. V and J are TRBV3-1 and TRBJ1-1, with D perhaps TRBD1 (5 bases). The CDR3 has 13 amino acids. CDR1 and CDR2 (germline): LGHDT, YNNKEL (reference sequence).

The chain links TRBV4-1 to TRBJ2-1; 7 nucleotides match TRBD2. This CDR3 is built from 15 residues. The junction had 5 bases not matched to a gene; V was cut back by 4 bases and J by 2 bases. Germline V gene sequence: CDR1 MGHRA, CDR2 YSYEKL. CDR3 nucleotide sequence: TGCGCCAGCAGCCGCTCACTAGCGACCTACAATGAGCAGTTCTTC. This gives the protein CASSRSLATYNEQFF.

The chain has TRBV7-9 and TRBJ2-7; D gene unclear. V lost 7 bases to trimming and J lost 0 bases, with 16 bases between them. Germline loops: CDR1 SEHNR, CDR2 FQNEAQ (reference sequence). The CDR3 loop spans 15 amino acids. The CDR3 bases are TGTGCCAGCAACCAAAACTGGGGTGACTCCTACGAGCAGTACTTC. Amino acid sequence: CASNQNWGDSYEQYF.

There are many counts of this clonotype. DNA for the CDR3: TGTGCCAGCAGTTCGCCTATTATACAGGGGGCAAACGACGAGCAGTACTTC. Translation gives CASSSPIIQGANDEQYF. This chain uses TRBV28 with TRBJ2-7; 9 bases line up with TRBD1. Germline CDR1 and CDR2: MDHEN and SYDVKM. V dropped 4 bases and J dropped 5; count of bases not matched to a gene: 15. The CDR3 has 17 residues.

This clonotype occurred many times. J is TRBJ2-5 and V is TRBV28, with 8 bases fitting TRBD2. After removal of 6 bases from V and 2 bases from J, the junction contained 8 bases not matched to a gene. The length of the CDR3 is 15 residues. Per germline, CDR1 MDHEN and CDR2 SYDVKM. CDR3 region: CASSLGTRRQETQYF. CDR3 sequence (DNA): TGTGCCAGCAGCTTGGGGACTAGACGTCAAGAGACCCAGTACTTC.